These 18 T cell receptor beta chains share one sample of origin, sequenced in a study of cytomegalovirus exposure and HLA in healthy donors. Both 60 Vbeta primers and 13 Jbeta primers went into the PCR. Generated by immunoSEQ multiplex PCR, the TCRdb table keeps only in-frame clones and is missing some. The data contain about 140,000 clones, around four fifths of them singletons. What was sequenced was PBMCs. These receptor sequences come from a man aged 25 to 40 in good health and CMV-seropositive.

This rearrangement joins TRBV7-3 to TRBJ2-5; tentatively, D is TRBD2 (5 bases). This CDR3 region has 13 residues. V dropped 4 bases and J dropped 4 bases, with 10 bases sitting between them. Germline V gene lookup returns CDR1 SGHTA and CDR2 FQGTGA. The CDR3 sequence is CASSSRGGETQYF. The CDR3 DNA follows: TGTGCCAGCAGCTCCCGTGGAGGAGAGACCCAGTACTTC.

V usage is TRBV27 and J usage is TRBJ1-1, with D maybe TRBD1 (5 bases). V lost 2 bases, J lost 0 bases, and 7 bases lay in between. Germline V CDR1 and CDR2: MNHEY, SMNVEV (reference sequence). The CDR3 length is 14 residues. The CDR3 nucleotides are TGTGCCAGCAGTTTACGGGGGTTGAACACTGAAGCTTTCTTT. It is translated as CASSLRGLNTEAFF.

This chain uses TRBV11-3 with TRBJ1-1, with a weak D call TRBD1 (6 bases). The V and J ends lost 4 bases and 6 bases respectively, with 12 bases between them. Germline CDR1 reads SGHNT; CDR2 reads YENEEA. This CDR3 region has 13 residues. The CDR3, as DNA: TGTGCCAGCAGCTATGAACAGGGAGCTGAAGCTTTCTTT. It yields the protein CASSYEQGAEAFF.

The rearrangement links TRBV5-8 to TRBJ2-2, with D possibly matching TRBD2 (5 bases). Trimming took off 0 bases at V and 3 bases at J, with 18 bases between the two ends. This CDR3 has 18 amino acids. Germline CDR1 and CDR2: SGHTS and YDEGEE. CDR3 nucleotide sequence: TGTGCCAGCAGCTTGGGAGGGTGGGGTAATAGATACACCGGGGAGCTGTTTTTT. The encoded protein is CASSLGGWGNRYTGELFF.

The genes are TRBV28 and TRBJ2-3; D is perhaps TRBD1 (5 bases). Germline CDR1 MDHEN, CDR2 SYDVKM. This CDR3 contains 13 residues. The V end lost 6 bases, the J end lost 0 bases, and 7 bases lay between the germline ends. CDR3 region: CASSRQSTDTQYF. CDR3 nucleotide sequence: TGTGCCAGCAGCCGACAGAGCACAGATACGCAGTATTTT.

This clone was observed once. The chain couples TRBV5-1 to TRBJ2-3; 11 nucleotides line up with TRBD2. Germline CDR1 and CDR2: SGHRS and YFSETQ. J was trimmed by 2 bases and V by 7 bases; bases with no gene match: 21. The CDR3 contains 20 residues. The CDR3 region is CASALTSGRAITRNTDTQYF. CDR3 nucleotides: TGCGCCAGCGCACTAACTAGCGGGAGAGCCATTACTCGGAACACAGATACGCAGTATTTT.

Worth noting for this clone: A junction boundary mismatches the germline segment, possibly from a read error. The chain carries TRBV27 and TRBJ1-5, with D unclear. The CDR3 runs to 13 residues. Per the germline V gene, CDR1 is MNHEY and CDR2 is SMNVEV (reference sequence). The CDR3, as DNA: TGTGCCGGCAGTCCCTTCAGCAATCAGCCCCAGCATTTT. Protein sequence: CAGSPFSNQPQHF.

This sequence joins TRBV6-5 and TRBJ2-7, with 9 bases fitting TRBD1. The V gene's germline CDR1 is MNHEY and CDR2 SVGAGI. This CDR3 is built from 14 residues. Trimming cost V 5 bases and J 6 bases; bases outside gene matches: 8. The CDR3 loop reads CASSLLPGQGEQYF. In DNA, the CDR3 is TGTGCCAGCAGTCTCCTCCCGGGACAGGGCGAGCAGTACTTC.

This chain links TRBV19 with TRBJ2-3; D is perhaps TRBD2 (6 bases). The germline CDR1 and CDR2 sequences are LNHDA and SQIVND (reference sequence). The length of the CDR3 is 15 residues. V dropped 3 bases and J dropped 9 bases, with 19 bases sitting between them. This CDR3 is CASSMEGLPPRTQYF. In DNA form, the CDR3 reads TGTGCCAGTAGTATGGAGGGCCTCCCCCCCCGGACGCAGTATTTT.

In this sample, this clone turned up a few times. The chain joins TRBV30 to TRBJ2-7; 10 bases map to TRBD1. CDR1 GTSNPN and CDR2 SVGIG come from the germline V gene (reference sequence). The CDR3 is 14 amino acids. Trimming cost V 5 bases and J 5 bases; bases outside gene matches: 9. CDR3 nucleotides: TGTGCCTGGTCGGAAGGGACAGGGGTCCACGAGCAGTACTTC. It yields the protein CAWSEGTGVHEQYF.

The rearrangement uses TRBV5-4 and TRBJ2-7; 7 nucleotides match TRBD1. This CDR3 has 15 residues. The germline V gene has CDR1 SGHNT and CDR2 YYREEE (reference sequence). V dropped 0 bases and J dropped 5; count of bases not matched to a gene: 8. CDR3 residues: CASSLEPGQRHEQYF. Written as DNA, the CDR3 is TGTGCCAGCAGCTTGGAGCCGGGACAGAGACACGAGCAGTACTTC. Supplemented by reference TRBV5-4 and TRBJ2-7, the full variable domain reads ETGVTQSPTHLIKTRGQQVTLRCSSQSGHNTVSWYQQALGQGPQFIFQYYREEENGRGNFPPRFSGLQFPNYSSELNVNALELDDSALYLCASSLEPGQRHEQYFGPGTRLTVT.

This clone was observed a single time. This chain connects TRBV7-2 to TRBJ1-4; D remains unclear. V was shortened by 1 base and J by 5 bases, with 11 bases between the two germline ends. This CDR3 spans 15 amino acids. Per the germline V gene, CDR1 is SGHTA and CDR2 is FQGNSA. The DNA of the CDR3 is TGTGCCAGCAGCTTAGTGAACAGTCACAATGAAAAACTGTTTTTT. Amino acid sequence: CASSLVNSHNEKLFF.

This clone was found many times. The chain uses TRBV30 and TRBJ2-3, with 9 bases that match TRBD2. Germline V lookup: CDR1 GTSNPN, CDR2 SVGIG (reference sequence). J was trimmed by 3 bases and V by 4 bases; bases with no gene match: 14. The CDR3 has 17 residues. The DNA for the CDR3 is TGTGCCTGGAACCGGGGCGGGGGGGCCTACTTTACAGATACGCAGTATTTT. Translated: CAWNRGGGAYFTDTQYF.

V and J are TRBV9 and TRBJ1-4, with a weak D call TRBD1 (6 bases). Deletions cut 0 bases from V and 7 bases from J, with 16 bases between. CDR3 size: 16 residues. CDR1 is SGDLS, CDR2 YYNGEE, per germline. The chain's CDR3 is CASSVGRGQRGEKLFF. The CDR3 DNA follows: TGTGCCAGCAGCGTAGGCAGGGGCCAAAGGGGTGAAAAACTGTTTTTT.

V gene TRBV9 combines with J gene TRBJ1-1; the D is unclear. Germline V CDR1 and CDR2: SGDLS, YYNGEE. The V end was cut by 4 bases, the J end by 0 bases, with 10 bases between. The length of the CDR3 is 14 residues. Written as DNA, the CDR3 is TGTGCCAGCAGCCCCGCAGGATTGAACACTGAAGCTTTCTTT. It yields the protein CASSPAGLNTEAFF.

This rearrangement joins TRBV9 to TRBJ2-7, with 9 bases identical to TRBD2. V shed 0 bases and J 2 bases; nucleotides not matched to a gene: 3. The CDR3 extends over 15 amino acids. CDR1 is SGDLS and CDR2 is YYNGEE in the germline V gene. DNA of the CDR3: TGTGCCAGCAGCGTAGGAGCGGGGGGCACCTACGAGCAGTACTTC. This codes for CASSVGAGGTYEQYF.

The chain uses TRBV7-3 and TRBJ1-2; 9 bases match TRBD1. CDR1 is SGHTA, CDR2 FQGTGA, per germline. V trimming: 1 base; J trimming: 4 bases; junction bases outside the gene matches: 13. The CDR3 sequence is 18 residues long. CDR3 region: CASSLKDRGIFRSYGYTF. CDR3 nucleotide sequence: TGTGCCAGCAGCTTAAAAGACAGGGGGATCTTCCGGTCCTATGGCTACACCTTC.

The V gene is TRBV5-1, the J gene TRBJ2-7; 8 nucleotides align to TRBD1. CDR3 size: 15 residues. After removal of 0 bases from V and 5 bases from J, the junction contained 7 bases not matched to a gene. Germline V gene lookup returns CDR1 SGHRS and CDR2 YFSETQ. The CDR3 DNA is TGCGCCAGCAGCTTGGAGGCAGGGGGCTCGGACGAGCAGTACTTC. Its protein product is CASSLEAGGSDEQYF.